What follows describes a single T cell receptor (beta chain). The source of the sample is a study of naive CD8 T cells in extremely preterm neonates. There are 16 residues in the CDR3. V was shortened by 3 bases and J by 2 bases, with 11 bases between the two germline ends. CDR1 and CDR2 from the germline V gene are MDHEN and SYDVKM. Repertoires were generated with immunoSEQ multiplex PCR, while TCRdb's copy carries only in-frame clones and drops some. The profile covers around 6,400 clones, with just under 98% appearing a single time and 0.31% taken by the ten largest. The sequence was obtained from a human donor in good health. The J gene is TRBJ2-6, the V gene TRBV28; D remains ambiguous. Sequencing input: naive CD8+ T cells from blood. The CDR3 DNA reads TGTGCCAGCAGTTTTCTAGGCACGCCTGGGGCCAACGTCCTGACTTTC. As protein: CASSFLGTPGANVLTF.